This is a list of T cell receptor beta chains from one sample in a study of shared clonotypes between healthy human individuals. Method: immunoSEQ multiplex PCR; TCRdb's copy keeps in-frame clones and lacks some. The sample includes about 1,800,000 clones, less than 95% of them seen just once. The sequencing sample was made of naive CD8+ T cells sorted from blood. All receptors derive from a man in his late teens or twenties in good health. Both conserved end residues are part of each CDR3. A D gene is named only where the DNA matches it firmly. Some rows have no size entry. The others give once, few or many, or a class for an expanded clone.

abundance	d_gene	v_gene	j_gene	CDR3aa	CDR3nt
.	TRBD2	TRBV4-1	TRBJ2-7	CASSSSGSYEQYF	TGCGCCAGCAGCTCTAGCGGCTCCTACGAGCAGTACTTC
.	.	TRBV27	TRBJ2-7	CASSFSGGSYEQYF	TGTGCCAGCAGTTTTTCAGGGGGGTCCTACGAGCAGTACTTC
.	.	TRBV12-5	TRBJ1-2	CASGLGGSGYGYTF	TGTGCTAGTGGCCTCGGTGGATCGGGTTATGGCTACACCTTC
.	.	TRBV19	TRBJ2-1	CASSIDSYNEQFF	TGTGCCAGTAGTATTGACAGCTACAATGAGCAGTTCTTC
.	.	TRBV6-5	TRBJ1-6	CASSQGQYNSPLHF	TGTGCCAGCAGTCAAGGACAGTATAATTCACCCCTCCACTTT
once	.	TRBV5-4	TRBJ2-7	CASSAGPRYEQYF	TGTGCCAGCAGCGCGGGGCCGCGGTACGAGCAGTACTTC
few	.	TRBV2	TRBJ2-7	CASSEFSHYEQYF	TGTGCCAGCAGTGAGTTCAGCCACTACGAGCAGTACTTC
.	TRBD1	TRBV5-4	TRBJ1-1	CASSPGTGETEAFF	TGTGCCAGCAGCCCCGGGACAGGGGAGACTGAAGCTTTCTTT
.	.	TRBV2	TRBJ2-3	CASSGTSWATDTQYF	TGTGCCAGCAGTGGAACTAGCTGGGCCACAGATACGCAGTATTTT
once	.	TRBV28	TRBJ2-7	CASSPNPGQIYEQYF	TGTGCCAGCAGTCCTAACCCGGGACAAATCTACGAGCAGTACTTC
.	.	TRBV6-5	TRBJ2-7	CASSYGISYEQYF	TGTGCCAGCAGTTACGGTATTTCCTACGAGCAGTACTTC
.	.	TRBV7-3	TRBJ2-2	CASSFRSGELFF	TGTGCCAGCAGCTTTCGTTCCGGGGAGCTGTTTTTT
.	.	TRBV4-3	TRBJ2-1	CASSQRDDEQFF	TGCGCCAGCAGCCAAAGAGATGATGAGCAGTTCTTC
.	TRBD2	TRBV13	TRBJ2-5	CASSSPAVRGAYQETQYF	TGTGCCAGCAGCTCACCCGCTGTGCGGGGGGCATACCAAGAGACCCAGTACTTC
once	TRBD1	TRBV4-2	TRBJ1-2	CASSQEIQGYGYTF	TGTGCCAGCAGCCAAGAAATACAGGGGTATGGCTACACCTTC
.	.	TRBV25-1	TRBJ2-5	CASSEFEGEDQETQYF	TGTGCCAGCAGTGAGTTCGAGGGGGAGGACCAAGAGACCCAGTACTTC
few	.	TRBV6-5	TRBJ1-3	CASSQDTAGNTIYF	TGTGCCAGCAGCCAAGACACCGCCGGAAACACCATATATTTT
.	.	TRBV27	TRBJ2-7	CASSFPDSRNEQYF	TGTGCCAGCAGTTTCCCCGACTCCCGGAACGAGCAGTACTTC
.	.	TRBV27	TRBJ2-7	CASSLEGGSYEQYF	TGTGCCAGCAGTTTAGAGGGTGGCTCCTACGAGCAGTACTTC
.	TRBD2	TRBV7-9	TRBJ2-7	CASSPGGYEQYF	TGTGCCAGCAGTCCGGGGGGGTACGAGCAGTACTTC
.	.	TRBV11-2	TRBJ1-2	CASSPIQDLNYGYTF	TGTGCCAGCAGTCCAATACAGGACCTCAACTATGGCTACACCTTC
.	TRBD1	TRBV6-5	TRBJ1-2	CASSYLEGARGYTF	TGTGCCAGCAGTTACTTAGAGGGGGCGCGGGGCTACACCTTC
few	.	TRBV7-9	TRBJ1-5	CASSYTGSDQPQHF	TGTGCCAGCAGCTATACAGGGTCCGATCAGCCCCAGCATTTT
once	TRBD2	TRBV4-2	TRBJ2-3	CASSFRGEDTQYF	TGTGCCAGCAGCTTCCGGGGGGAAGATACGCAGTATTTT
once	.	TRBV27	TRBJ2-3	CASSFGRGRITDTQYF	TGTGCCAGCAGTTTCGGCCGGGGACGTATCACAGATACGCAGTATTTT
.	.	TRBV4-2	TRBJ1-3	CASSQDGQWVSGNTIYF	TGTGCCAGCAGCCAAGACGGCCAGTGGGTCTCTGGAAACACCATATATTTT
.	.	TRBV6-6	TRBJ2-1	CASRAINPYSYNEQFF	TGTGCCAGCAGAGCGATTAACCCCTACTCCTACAATGAGCAGTTCTTC
.	TRBD1	TRBV29-1	TRBJ1-4	CSVGDSNEKLFF	TGCAGCGTTGGGGACAGTAATGAAAAACTGTTTTTT
.	TRBD2	TRBV11-3	TRBJ2-7	CASSLRPGGPYEQYF	TGTGCCAGCAGCTTAAGGCCGGGAGGACCTTACGAGCAGTACTTC
.	.	TRBV5-4	TRBJ2-5	CASSLGWGVGETQYF	TGTGCCAGCAGCTTGGGATGGGGGGTAGGGGAGACCCAGTACTTC
.	TRBD1	TRBV7-9	TRBJ1-1	CASSLRQGNTEAFF	TGTGCCAGCAGCTTACGACAGGGTAACACTGAAGCTTTCTTT
.	.	TRBV30	TRBJ1-5	CAMNGIWSNQPQHF	TGTGCAATGAACGGAATTTGGAGCAATCAGCCCCAGCATTTT
.	TRBD1	TRBV28	TRBJ1-5	CASSFPSPRQGINQPQHF	TGTGCCAGCAGTTTCCCCTCCCCGAGACAGGGGATCAATCAGCCCCAGCATTTT
.	TRBD2	TRBV19	TRBJ2-7	CASSIGGSLYEQYF	TGTGCCAGTAGTATAGGCGGGAGTCTCTACGAGCAGTACTTC
.	.	TRBV7-5	TRBJ1-3	CARSLIPAGNTIYF	TGTGCCAGAAGCTTAATCCCTGCAGGAAACACCATATATTTT
.	.	TRBV9	TRBJ2-2	CASSVQGRDAGELFF	TGTGCCAGCAGCGTACAGGGGCGTGACGCCGGGGAGCTGTTTTTT
.	TRBD1	TRBV28	TRBJ1-4	CASSPMDGTGYEKLFF	TGTGCCAGCAGCCCTATGGATGGGACAGGGTATGAAAAACTGTTTTTT
.	TRBD1	TRBV11-2	TRBJ2-7	CASSHRTGWRDEQYF	TGTGCCAGCAGCCACCGGACAGGGTGGCGGGACGAGCAGTACTTC
.	TRBD1	TRBV7-6	TRBJ2-1	CASSSPGQGAHEQFF	TGTGCCAGCAGCTCCCCGGGACAGGGGGCGCATGAGCAGTTCTTC
.	TRBD2	TRBV28	TRBJ2-2	CASSFRASGAGGELFF	TGTGCCAGCAGTTTTCGGGCTAGCGGGGCGGGCGGGGAGCTGTTTTTT
.	.	TRBV7-9	TRBJ1-3	CASSHLDSGNTIYF	TGTGCCAGCAGCCACCTGGACTCTGGAAACACCATATATTTT
.	.	TRBV5-4	TRBJ2-7	CASSNKVGSYEQYF	TGTGCCAGCAGTAACAAGGTTGGGTCCTACGAGCAGTACTTC
.	.	TRBV9	TRBJ1-2	CASSDLRGTNYGYTF	TGTGCCAGCAGCGATCTCCGGGGCACTAACTATGGCTACACCTTC
.	TRBD1	TRBV13	TRBJ1-1	CASSLEQGSNTEAFF	TGTGCCAGCAGCTTAGAACAGGGGTCGAACACTGAAGCTTTCTTT
.	TRBD2	TRBV7-9	TRBJ2-2	CASSFGTSWNTGELFF	TGTGCCAGCAGCTTTGGGACTAGTTGGAACACCGGGGAGCTGTTTTTT
.	.	TRBV27	TRBJ2-5	CADGTQYF	TGTGCAGACGGGACCCAGTACTTC
.	.	TRBV19	TRBJ2-7	CASSIDRFSEQYF	TGTGCCAGTAGTATAGACCGTTTTAGCGAGCAGTACTTC
.	.	TRBV6-5	TRBJ1-2	CASSYSIGFPYGYTF	TGTGCCAGCAGTTACTCGATAGGCTTTCCCTATGGCTACACCTTC
.	.	TRBV19	TRBJ2-7	CASSVLQATTPYEQYF	TGTGCCAGTAGTGTTTTGCAGGCTACGACTCCCTACGAGCAGTACTTC
.	.	TRBV30	TRBJ2-1	CAWSEMAPGEQFF	TGTGCCTGGAGTGAAATGGCCCCCGGTGAGCAGTTCTTC
.	.	TRBV4-1	TRBJ2-1	CASSLHSGEQFF	TGCGCCAGCAGCTTACACAGCGGTGAGCAGTTCTTC
.	.	TRBV28	TRBJ2-5	CASRTDRDGRYQETQYF	TGTGCCAGCCGAACCGACCGGGACGGCCGGTACCAAGAGACCCAGTACTTC
.	.	TRBV4-1	TRBJ2-7	CASSRELGLDEQYF	TGCGCCAGCAGCCGCGAATTGGGACTCGACGAGCAGTACTTC
.	.	TRBV5-1	TRBJ1-5	CASSEGGLGNQPQHF	TGCGCCAGCAGCGAAGGGGGATTGGGCAATCAGCCCCAGCATTTT
.	.	TRBV14	TRBJ1-5	CASSPTGVHFGNQPQHF	TGTGCCAGCAGTCCGACAGGAGTTCACTTCGGCAATCAGCCCCAGCATTTT
once	.	TRBV9	TRBJ2-1	CASSVGIEQFF	TGTGCCAGCAGCGTAGGGATTGAGCAGTTCTTC
.	.	TRBV27	TRBJ2-5	CASSLFGQFGETQYF	TGTGCCAGCAGTTTATTTGGGCAGTTCGGAGAGACCCAGTACTTC